This T cell receptor beta chain was sequenced in a study of early T cells in non-severe SARS-CoV-2 infection. At the level of the study: Sequenced material consisted of bulk RNA (from unsorted whole blood), and chains were unpaired.

Study-level findings and limits: VDJdb matching favored anti-spike CD8 responses, missing private and CD4 specificities.

Tagging with unique molecular identifiers was applied to individual cDNA molecules. TCRdb passed the 5' RACE reads through MiXCR, listing each CDR3 protein once. The sample lists 98,000 or so distinct CDR3 sequences, around an eighth occurring once. This clonotype occurred a few times. Its antigen is currently unknown. Germline CDR1 and CDR2: WSHSY and SAAADI. The CDR3 sequence is 11 residues long. V lost 4 bases and J 8 bases, leaving 8 bases between the germline ends. The sample taken for sequencing was whole blood. This sequence was found in an adult who was a healthcare worker with PCR-confirmed SARS-CoV-2 infection or an uninfected control (not recorded which). The V and J genes are TRBV10-2 and TRBJ1-1; D gene uncertain. As DNA, the CDR3 is TGCGCCAGCAGTGTGCAGAACGAAGCTTTCTTT. The encoded protein is CASSVQNEAFF.